The rows below give T cell receptor beta chains drawn from one sample of a study of T cells in Graves' hyperthyroidism and ophthalmopathy. TCRdb processed the multiplex PCR reads anew with MiXCR; each CDR3 protein has one entry. In the table there are over 650,000 distinct CDR3 sequences, 16% of which are singletons. The sample was blood. Every receptor here comes from a man in his late teens or twenties with Graves' hyperthyroidism. CDR3s include the opening cysteine and the closing phenylalanine or tryptophan. D genes are given only for firm matches. Expanded clones get a size class; other rows say once, few or many, or leave the size out.

TRBJ2-3 | . | TRBV20-1 | 16 | TRBD2 | CSARAASGSDIDTQYF | TGCAGTGCTAGAGCGGCTAGCGGGAGTGATATAGATACGCAGTATTTT
TRBJ2-7 | few | TRBV5-1 | 15 | TRBD2 | CASSWGTSGMYEQYF | TGCGCCAGCAGCTGGGGGACTAGCGGGATGTACGAGCAGTACTTC
TRBJ2-7 | many | TRBV5-1 | 17 | TRBD2 | CASSLFLAGSLSYEQYF | TGCGCCAGCAGCTTGTTTCTAGCGGGATCACTCTCCTACGAGCAGTACTTC
TRBJ2-1 | . | TRBV9 | 15 | TRBD2 | CASSVEYSGSNEQFF | TGTGCCAGCAGCGTAGAGTATAGCGGGAGTAATGAGCAGTTCTTC
TRBJ1-5 | many | TRBV18 | 13 | . | CASSPGTGQPQHF | TGTGCCAGCTCACCGGGAACTGGGCAGCCCCAGCATTTT
TRBJ1-1 | many | TRBV6-2/TRBV6-3 | 16 | . | CASSPGRGRSLPEAFF | TGTGCCAGCAGCCCCGGGAGAGGACGTAGTCTCCCTGAAGCTTTCTTT
TRBJ2-2 | many | TRBV28 | 15 | TRBD1 | CASSPGTAGAGELFF | TGTGCCAGCAGTCCCGGGACAGCCGGCGCCGGGGAGCTGTTTTTT
TRBJ1-5 | . | TRBV15 | 14 | TRBD1 | CATSGDRDYQPQHF | TGTGCCACCAGCGGGGACAGGGACTATCAGCCCCAGCATTTT
TRBJ2-7 | few | TRBV28 | 15 | . | CASSLLSGAPGEQYF | TGTGCCAGCAGTTTACTTTCCGGGGCACCCGGCGAGCAGTACTTC
TRBJ2-7 | . | TRBV6-2/TRBV6-3 | 16 | TRBD2 | CASSYTKLAGGAEQYF | TGTGCCAGCAGTTACACCAAATTAGCGGGAGGTGCCGAGCAGTACTTC
TRBJ1-5 | . | TRBV20-1 | 14 | TRBD1 | CSATTGFSNQPQHF | TGCAGTGCGACGACAGGGTTTAGCAATCAGCCCCAGCATTTT
TRBJ1-2 | few | TRBV14 | 16 | TRBD1 | CASSFARGRGQVGYTF | TGTGCCAGCAGTTTCGCCCGGGGCAGGGGGCAGGTTGGCTACACCTTC
TRBJ2-3 | few | TRBV6-1 | 15 | TRBD2 | CASRARLAGTDTQYF | TGTGCCAGCAGAGCTCGACTAGCGGGTACAGATACGCAGTATTTT
TRBJ1-4 | . | TRBV28 | 12 | . | CASSLIREKLFF | TGTGCCAGCAGTTTGATTCGTGAAAAACTGTTTTTT
TRBJ2-1 | many | TRBV11-2 | 15 | . | CASRRLGDGNNEQFF | TGTGCCAGCAGGCGCCTAGGGGACGGGAACAATGAGCAGTTCTTC
TRBJ1-2 | . | TRBV27 | 16 | . | CASSLKGGHLNYGYTF | TGTGCCAGCAGTTTAAAGGGAGGACACCTTAACTATGGCTACACCTTC
TRBJ2-5 | . | TRBV4-1 | 15 | . | CASSQVSGRGETQYF | TGCGCCAGCAGCCAAGTCTCCGGGAGAGGGGAGACCCAGTACTTC
TRBJ1-4 | . | TRBV7-9 | 15 | TRBD1 | CASTPAGDSNEKLFF | TGTGCCAGCACCCCGGCCGGGGACAGTAATGAAAAACTGTTTTTT